This T cell receptor beta chain stems from a study of T-cell memory formation after mild COVID-19. The CDR3 length is 13 residues. The germline gives CDR1 SEHNR, CDR2 FQNEAQ (reference sequence). The V end lost 5 bases, the J end lost 9 bases, and 14 bases lay between the germline ends. Study-level points and caveats: Pre-infection memory already had some responding clones, implying cross-reactive memory joined.

MiXCR was run by TCRdb on the 5' RACE reads, yielding one entry per CDR3 protein. The profile shows about 560,000 distinct CDR3 sequences, less than 25% of them singletons. Of note for this clonotype: Its antigen is not identified.

The chain carries TRBV7-9 and TRBJ2-1, with D unclear. The source of this sequence is an adult woman who had mild COVID-19 (a few samples of this study predate the infection). Cell type and time point are not known. The sample comprised PBMCs or a T cell subset sorted from them (not recorded which). CDR3 in amino acids: CASSHTSVGEQFF. As DNA, the CDR3 is TGTGCCAGCAGCCATACCTCCGTTGGTGAGCAGTTCTTC.